This TCR beta chain comes out of a study of OX40 agonist ivuxolimab in advanced cancers. Study summary: Six ivuxolimab dose levels, 0.01 to 10 mg/kg, were given intravenously every 2 weeks. Findings of the study overall: Some nonresponders additionally presented with little normalized T-cell clonal expansion. In the 0.1 to 3.0 mg/kg range, CD4+ and CD8+ blood T cells had expanded clonally by week 6.

Germline V lookup: CDR1 SGHDT, CDR2 YYEEEE. The CDR3 totals 14 residues. The ends lost 4 bases at V and 8 bases at J; junction bases unmatched: 4. Blood sampling was done at baseline, cycle 4 day 1, and cycle 7 day 1. For this clone: Its antigen remains unidentified.

Sequencing used immunoSEQ multiplex PCR; TCRdb keeps in-frame clones, though not all of them. There are about 50,000 clones in the sample; approximately 92% occur only once, and more than 20% lies in the top ten. The chain recombines TRBV5-6 with TRBJ2-1, with 12 bases identical to TRBD2. This TCR derives from an adult with an advanced solid tumor such as melanoma, head and neck, liver or kidney cancer. The source material was CD4+ or CD8+ T cells sorted from blood, sampled in a trial of the OX40 agonist ivuxolimab. CDR3 sequence: CASSRTSGVDEQFF. In DNA form, the CDR3 reads TGTGCCAGCAGCCGGACTAGCGGGGTAGATGAGCAGTTCTTC. The full variable domain, completed using reference TRBV5-6 and TRBJ2-1, is DAGVTQSPTHLIKTRGQQVTLRCSPKSGHDTVSWYQQALGQGPQFIFQYYEEEERQRGNFPDRFSGHQFPNYSSELNVNALLLGDSALYLCASSRTSGVDEQFFGPGTRLTVL.